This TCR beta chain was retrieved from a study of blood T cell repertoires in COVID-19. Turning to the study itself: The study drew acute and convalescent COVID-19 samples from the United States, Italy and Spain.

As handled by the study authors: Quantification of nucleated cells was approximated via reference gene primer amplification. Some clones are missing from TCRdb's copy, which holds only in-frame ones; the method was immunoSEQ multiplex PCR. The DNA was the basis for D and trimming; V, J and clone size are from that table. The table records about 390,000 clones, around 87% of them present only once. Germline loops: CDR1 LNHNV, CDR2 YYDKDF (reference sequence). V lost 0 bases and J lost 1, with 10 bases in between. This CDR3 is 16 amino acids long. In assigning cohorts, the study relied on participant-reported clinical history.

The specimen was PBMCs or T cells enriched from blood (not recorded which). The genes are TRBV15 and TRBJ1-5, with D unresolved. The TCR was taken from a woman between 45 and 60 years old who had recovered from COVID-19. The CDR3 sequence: CATSRDPLVSNQPQHF. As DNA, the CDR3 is TGTGCCACCAGCAGAGATCCCCTAGTAAGCAATCAGCCCCAGCATTTT.